This T cell receptor (beta chain) was obtained from a study of blood T cell repertoires in COVID-19. Study as a whole: The origin of the acute and convalescent COVID-19 samples was the United States, Italy and Spain.

Some clones are missing from TCRdb's copy, which holds only in-frame ones; the method was immunoSEQ multiplex PCR. The sample has under 150,000 clones, about 80% seen once. The CDR3 has 14 residues. V shed 3 bases, J shed 11 bases, and the junction held 11 bases outside the gene matches. Germline V gene data show CDR1 as WNHNN and CDR2 as SYGVQD (reference sequence). Participant reports of clinical history set cohort assignment. Sequenced: PBMCs or T cells enriched from blood (not recorded which). This chain links TRBV10-1 with TRBJ1-1; 8 bases fit TRBD1. This receptor was taken from a man between 50 and 59 years old in a cohort exposed to, infected with or recovered from COVID-19 (not recorded which). This CDR3 reads CASSERTGPVNAFF. The DNA for the CDR3 is TGCGCCAGCAGTGAAAGGACAGGGCCGGTTAACGCTTTCTTT.